The present entry profiles one TCR beta chain with its context. Its matching antigen is unknown. This CDR3 is built from 10 residues. CDR1 and CDR2 from the germline V gene are MDHEN and SYDVKM. V lost 5 bases, J lost 6 bases, and 4 bases lay in between. This entry belongs to a study of beta chain features in type 1 diabetes. Findings and caveats of the study: Within the patient group, naive, central memory and Treg TCRB repertoires appeared more similar to each other than within healthy donors. VDJ junctions from patients with type 1 diabetes contained fewer insertions and more deletions. The cDNA sequencing approach could over-represent high-TCR-expressing cells. In every one of the four CD4+ subsets, TCRB CDR3s were moderately but significantly shorter in Type 1 diabetes patients.

Expressed TCRB transcripts were sequenced because the isolated RNA had all been reverse transcribed beforehand. Measured with immunoSEQ multiplex PCR; TCRdb has only the in-frame clones, and not every one. The data contain fewer than 25,000 clones, 69% of them seen just once; the ten biggest clones take up about 3.9%. It was one heparinised blood draw, averaging around 120 mL, that each donor gave. Sequenced material: Tregs from blood. The rearrangement joins TRBV28 to TRBJ1-2; D is undetermined. The origin of this receptor is a man in his late teens or twenties with type 1 diabetes. CDR3 region: CASSRNGYTF. The CDR3 DNA follows: TGTGCCAGCAGTCGTAATGGCTACACCTTC.